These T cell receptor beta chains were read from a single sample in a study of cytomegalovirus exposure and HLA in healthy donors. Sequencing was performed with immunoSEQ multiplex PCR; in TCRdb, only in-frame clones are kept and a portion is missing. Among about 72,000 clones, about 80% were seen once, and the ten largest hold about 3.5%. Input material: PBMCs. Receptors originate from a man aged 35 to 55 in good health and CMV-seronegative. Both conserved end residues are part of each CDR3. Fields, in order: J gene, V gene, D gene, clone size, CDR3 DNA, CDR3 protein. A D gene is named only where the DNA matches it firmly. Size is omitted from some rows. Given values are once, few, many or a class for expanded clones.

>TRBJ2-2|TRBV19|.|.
TGTGCCAGGCCTTCCTGGGCGTTCGACACCGGGGAGCTGTTTTTT
CARPSWAFDTGELFF
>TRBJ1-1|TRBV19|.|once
TGTGCCAGTAAATCCGACAGGAGCTACACTGAAGCTTTCTTT
CASKSDRSYTEAFF
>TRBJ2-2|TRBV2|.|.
TGTGCCAGCAGTGAAAGAGGGAACACCGGGGAGCTGTTTTTT
CASSERGNTGELFF
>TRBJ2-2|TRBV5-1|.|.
TGCGCCAGCAGCTTGGCCGAGGAAGAGGTCACCGGGGAGCTGTTTTTT
CASSLAEEEVTGELFF
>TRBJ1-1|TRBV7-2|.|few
TGTGCCAGCAGCTTATACAGGAACACTGAAGCTTTCTTT
CASSLYRNTEAFF
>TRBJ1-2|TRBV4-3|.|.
TGCGCCAGCAGCCAGGACTCCGGGGCCCGGGGGTATGGCTACACCTTC
CASSQDSGARGYGYTF
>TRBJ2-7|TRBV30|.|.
TGTGCCTGGGGGGACAATACCTACGAGCAGTACTTC
CAWGDNTYEQYF
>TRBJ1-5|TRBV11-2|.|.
TGTGCCAGCAGGGCCCGGGAGGATCAGCCCCAGCATTTT
CASRAREDQPQHF
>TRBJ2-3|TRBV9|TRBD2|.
TGTGCCAGCAGCGTAGTAGGAGCGGGGCGCACAGATACGCAGTATTTT
CASSVVGAGRTDTQYF
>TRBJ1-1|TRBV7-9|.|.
TGTGCCAGCAGCTTACAGACAGTGATGAACACTGAAGCTTTCTTT
CASSLQTVMNTEAFF
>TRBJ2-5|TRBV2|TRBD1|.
TGTGCCAGCAGTACAGGGGAGGAGACCCAGTACTTC
CASSTGEETQYF
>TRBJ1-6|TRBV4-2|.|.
TGTGCCAGCAGCCAAGCTGGAGGGGGGGATTCACCCCTCCACTTT
CASSQAGGGDSPLHF
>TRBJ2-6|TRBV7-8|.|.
TGTGCCAGCAGCTTAGAGTCAGTCTCTGGGGCCAACGTCCTGACTTTC
CASSLESVSGANVLTF
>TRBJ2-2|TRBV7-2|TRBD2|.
TGTGCCAGCAGCCGAAATAGCGGGGGTTCGAACACCGGGGAGCTGTTTTTT
CASSRNSGGSNTGELFF
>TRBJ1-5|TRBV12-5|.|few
TGTGCTAGTGGTTTGAGCGAGGATCAGCCCCAGCATTTT
CASGLSEDQPQHF
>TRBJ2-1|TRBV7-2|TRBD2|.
TGTGCCAGCAGCTTATCACCGGGGGGTTTCCATGAGCAGTTCTTC
CASSLSPGGFHEQFF
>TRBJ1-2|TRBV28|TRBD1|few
TGTGCCAGCAGTTTGCCGGGACAGATCTATGGCTACCCCTTC
CASSLPGQIYGYPF
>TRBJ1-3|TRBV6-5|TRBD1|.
TGTGCCAGCAGTTACTCTACAGGGGCCGGAAACACCATATATTTT
CASSYSTGAGNTIYF
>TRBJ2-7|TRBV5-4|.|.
TGTGCCAGCAGCCACCGGGACAAAAGCTCCTACGAACAGTACTTC
CASSHRDKSSYEQYF
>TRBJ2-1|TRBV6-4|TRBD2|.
TGTGCCAGCAGTTCGCTGGAGGCGGGGGGTTACAATGAGCAGTTCTTC
CASSSLEAGGYNEQFF
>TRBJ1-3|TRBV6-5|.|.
TGTGCCAGCAGTTACGACCGGAGCTCTGGAAACACCATATATTTT
CASSYDRSSGNTIYF
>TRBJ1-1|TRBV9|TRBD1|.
TGTGCCAGCAGCGCCCCAATCCAGGGGGCCGCACTGACCCACATGAACACTGAAGCTTTCTTT
CASSAPIQGAALTHMNTEAFF
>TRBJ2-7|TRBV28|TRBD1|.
TGTGCCAGCACCCTAGGGGGACAGGGGTCCGACGAGCAGTACTTC
CASTLGGQGSDEQYF
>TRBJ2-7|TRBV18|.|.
TGTGCCAGCTCACGGCGGTCAGGACAGGGAGGGTACGAGCAGTACTTC
CASSRRSGQGGYEQYF
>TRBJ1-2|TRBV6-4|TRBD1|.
TGTGCCAGCAGTACCGGGACAGGGGTGGATGGCTACACCTTC
CASSTGTGVDGYTF
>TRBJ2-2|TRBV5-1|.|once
TGCGCCAGCAGCCTCGATCCACTCCCAAACACCGGGGAGCTGTTTTTT
CASSLDPLPNTGELFF
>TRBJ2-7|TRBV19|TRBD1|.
TGTGCCAGTAGATCGACAGGGACCTACGAGCAGTACTTC
CASRSTGTYEQYF
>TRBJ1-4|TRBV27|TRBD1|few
TGTGCCAGCAGTTTCCAGGGGGCTAATGAAAAACTGTTTTTT
CASSFQGANEKLFF
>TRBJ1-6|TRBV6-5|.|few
TGTGCCAGCAGTTACTCTCAGCAAACGGGAGATTCACCCCTCCACTTT
CASSYSQQTGDSPLHF
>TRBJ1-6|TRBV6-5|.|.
TGTGCCAGCACCTTAGGGAGCTCCTATAATTCACCCCTCCACTTT
CASTLGSSYNSPLHF
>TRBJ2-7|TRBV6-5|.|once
TGTGCCAGCAGCCCGGAGGGGTTGGGCTACGAGCAGTACTTC
CASSPEGLGYEQYF
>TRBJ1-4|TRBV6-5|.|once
TGTGCCAGCAGTGACACAAAACTGTTTTTT
CASSDTKLFF
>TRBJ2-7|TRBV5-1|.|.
TGCGCCAGCAGCACGGGACTCCTGGCCTACGAGCAGTACTTC
CASSTGLLAYEQYF
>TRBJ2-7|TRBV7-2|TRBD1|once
TGTGCCAGCAGCCGACAGGGGGCTTCCTACGAGCAGTACTTC
CASSRQGASYEQYF
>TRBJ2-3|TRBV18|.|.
TGTGCCAGCTCACCGCCCGGGGTCGAGTCCACAGATACGCAGTATTTT
CASSPPGVESTDTQYF
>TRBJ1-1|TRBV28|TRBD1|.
TGTGCCAGCAGTTTTGGGGACAGGATGAACACTGAAGCTTTCTTT
CASSFGDRMNTEAFF
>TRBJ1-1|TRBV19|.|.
TGTGCCAGTACCCACCCCGGGGAAGTCACTGAAGCTTTCTTT
CASTHPGEVTEAFF